This TCR beta chain was profiled in a study of breast tumors, draining lymph nodes, adjacent tissues. Study-wide findings and caveats: Compared with lymph nodes, tumors were less diverse; compared with nontumor tissue, more. Data only fit, rather than demonstrated, lymph node origin of most tumor T cells. The data were judged consistent with most tumor T cells coming from lymph node and expanding in tumor.

About this clonotype itself: Its antigen is unidentified. One junction end disagrees with the germline gene, perhaps due to a read error.

Samples came from axillary lymph nodes draining the breast cancer. TCRdb processed the multiplex PCR reads anew with MiXCR; each CDR3 protein has one entry. This repertoire shows 150,000 to 200,000 distinct CDR3 sequences, around a third found once; its top ten account for about 4.5%. The TCR sequence derives from a female donor with breast cancer. Some clones in this sample may be carry-over from other donors' samples. Sequenced sample: axillary lymph node tissue.

CDR3 bases: TGTGCTAGTGGTACCGGACAAGGGACCCAGTACTTC. Protein product: CASGTGQGTQYF. The chain joins TRBV12-5 to TRBJ2-5; D perhaps matches TRBD1 (5 bases). The CDR3 contains 12 residues. The germline V gene has CDR1 LGHNT and CDR2 FRNRAP. The variable domain in full, completed from reference TRBV12-5 and TRBJ2-5, reads DARVTQTPRHKVTEMGQEVTMRCQPILGHNTVFWYRQTMMQGLELLAYFRNRAPLDDSGMPKDRFSAEMPDATLATLKIQPSEPRDSAVYFCASGTGQGTQYFGPGTRLLVL.